Listed here are 26 T cell receptor beta chains from one sample, sequenced in a study of lymphopenia after photon versus proton radiotherapy. The repertoire was sequenced with immunoSEQ multiplex PCR; TCRdb's copy has only in-frame clones and lacks some. The profile shows about 19,000 clones, around nine tenths of them singletons. The sample in question was peripheral blood, obtained from a patient treated with photon-based radiotherapy. Receptors originate from a man between 60 and 75 years old with pancreatic cancer.

The chain employs TRBV19 and TRBJ2-3; 8 bases agree with TRBD2. The CDR3 runs to 16 residues. Trimming removed 3 bases from V and 0 bases from J; junction bases left unmatched: 5. Germline V lookup: CDR1 LNHDA, CDR2 SQIVND (reference sequence). CDR3: CASSILSGTSTDTQYF. In DNA, the CDR3 is TGTGCCAGTAGTATTCTTAGCGGGACCAGCACAGATACGCAGTATTTT.

This chain links TRBV7-7 with TRBJ2-3, with no clear D. Trimming took off 5 bases at V and 1 base at J, with 13 bases between the two ends. The CDR3 length is 15 residues. Looked up from germline, CDR1 is SSHAT and CDR2 is FNYEAQ (reference sequence). The CDR3 region is CASSKDGLGTDTQYF. The CDR3 region has the DNA TGTGCCAGCAGCAAGGACGGGTTAGGCACAGATACGCAGTATTTT.

The chain couples TRBV29-1 to TRBJ1-1, with D unresolved. Deletions cut 3 bases from V and 0 bases from J, with 17 bases between. CDR3 length: 16 amino acids. Germline lookup yields CDR1 SQVTM and CDR2 ANQGSEA. Here the CDR3 DNA reads TGCAGCGTTGATCGTCGCGCAGGCAACTTGAACACTGAAGCTTTCTTT. Its translation is CSVDRRAGNLNTEAFF.

The V call is TRBV5-1, the J call TRBJ2-7; TRBD1 aligns across 8 bases. V lost 4 bases to trimming and J lost 3 bases; unmatched junction nucleotides: 12. Germline V gene sequence: CDR1 SGHRS, CDR2 YFSETQ. The CDR3 is 16 residues long. In DNA form, the CDR3 reads TGCGCCAGCAGCAGATTCGGGACAGGAGCTAACTACGAGCAGTACTTC. It yields the protein CASSRFGTGANYEQYF.

The rearrangement links TRBV7-9 to TRBJ1-6; D call uncertain. The CDR3 sequence is 14 residues long. V lost 1 base and J 5 bases, leaving 6 bases between the germline ends. CDR1 and CDR2 from the germline V gene are SEHNR and FQNEAQ (reference sequence). CDR3 residues: CASSLGRDNSPLHF. The CDR3 bases are TGTGCCAGCAGCTTAGGCAGAGATAATTCACCCCTCCACTTT.

This sequence joins TRBV5-4 and TRBJ1-2; 7 bases are shared with TRBD1. CDR1 is SGHNT and CDR2 is YYREEE in the germline V gene (reference sequence). CDR3 size: 14 residues. V trimming: 5 bases; J trimming: 1 base; junction bases outside the gene matches: 5. The CDR3, as DNA: TGTGCCAGCAGTACACAGGGGCTTAACTATGGCTACACCTTC. Its translation: CASSTQGLNYGYTF.

The V and J genes are TRBV9 and TRBJ2-5; 8 positions match TRBD2. The CDR3 is 15 residues long. V trimming: 1 base; J trimming: 4 bases; junction bases outside the gene matches: 6. CDR1 is SGDLS and CDR2 is YYNGEE in the germline V gene. The DNA for the CDR3 is TGTGCCAGCAGCGTAATAGCGGGGTTACTAGAGACCCAGTACTTC. Translated, it gives CASSVIAGLLETQYF.

This chain links TRBV2 with TRBJ2-2, with TRBD1 matching over 8 bases. From germline, CDR1 is SNHLY and CDR2 FYNNEI. This CDR3 comprises 15 residues. V gave up 6 bases and J gave up 4 bases; unmatched junction bases: 7. The CDR3 reads CASSADREFTGELFF. CDR3 nucleotide sequence: TGTGCCAGCAGCGCGGACAGGGAATTCACCGGGGAGCTGTTTTTT.

V is TRBV6-5 and J is TRBJ1-1, with D hard to call. V gave up 5 bases and J gave up 4 bases, with 11 bases separating them. The germline CDR1 and CDR2 sequences are MNHEY and SVGAGI. CDR3 length: 13 residues. The CDR3 loop reads CASSIGMATEAFF. The CDR3, as DNA: TGTGCCAGCAGTATAGGGATGGCCACTGAAGCTTTCTTT.

The chain is built from TRBV21-1 and TRBJ1-3; the table's D gene call, TRBD1, was not cross checked with the DNA. TRBV21-1 is labeled a pseudogene. CDR3 length: 16 amino acids. The CDR3 DNA is TGTGCCAGCAGCAAAAGGGTGGGGACAGGCGGAAACACCATATATTTT. Its protein product is CASSKRVGTGGNTIYF.

V is TRBV5-6 and J is TRBJ1-6; D possibly corresponds to TRBD1 (5 bases). Between the trimmed V and J ends, which lost 3 bases and 4 bases, there was a span of 17 bases. Germline CDR1 SGHDT, CDR2 YYEEEE. The CDR3 contains 17 residues. The CDR3 region is CASSSTLGPIYNSPLHF. The CDR3 DNA sequence: TGTGCCAGCAGCTCCACGTTGGGGCCCATATATAATTCACCCCTCCACTTT.

The chain has TRBV4-3 and TRBJ1-2, with 7 bases that match TRBD1. The V and J ends lost 1 base and 0 bases, in that order; junction bases with no gene match: 2. Germline CDR1 and CDR2: LGHNA and YSLEER. The CDR3 sequence is 15 residues long. DNA of the CDR3: TGCGCCAGCAGCCAAGGCGGGACAGCTAACTATGGCTACACCTTC. As protein: CASSQGGTANYGYTF.

The V gene is TRBV18, the J gene TRBJ1-1, with TRBD1 as a possible D gene (5 bases). V shed 3 bases and J shed 0 bases, with 14 bases lying between them. The CDR3 is 16 amino acids. Looked up from germline, CDR1 is KGHSH and CDR2 is LQKENI. The CDR3 nucleotides are TGTGCCAGCTCACCCGTAGGACAAGACATGAACACTGAAGCTTTCTTT. As protein: CASSPVGQDMNTEAFF. The whole variable domain, remainder taken from reference TRBV18 and TRBJ1-1, is NAGVMQNPRHLVRRRGQEARLRCSPMKGHSHVYWYRQLPEEGLKFMVYLQKENIIDESGMPKERFSAEFPKEGPSILRIQQVVRGDSAAYFCASSPVGQDMNTEAFFGQGTRLTVV.

The chain couples TRBV5-4 to TRBJ2-1; 11 bases agree with TRBD2. CDR1 is SGHNT and CDR2 is YYREEE in the germline V gene (reference sequence). This CDR3 contains 15 residues. The J segment lost 5 bases and the V segment lost 6 bases, leaving 7 bases of the junction unmatched. The CDR3 protein is CASISGLAADNEQFF. CDR3 DNA: TGTGCCAGCATTTCGGGACTAGCGGCGGACAATGAGCAGTTCTTC.

The rearrangement joins TRBV7-3 to TRBJ1-1; tentatively, D is TRBD1 (5 bases). CDR1 and CDR2 (germline): SGHTA, FQGTGA. Trimming shortened V by 5 bases and J by 5 bases, and 12 bases separated the two germline ends. The CDR3 runs to 13 residues. This chain's CDR3 is CASSVGRTTEAFF. CDR3 DNA: TGTGCCAGCAGCGTAGGCAGGACAACTGAAGCTTTCTTT.

V usage is TRBV7-9 and J usage is TRBJ2-5; TRBD2 matches at 9 bases. J gave up 5 bases and V 3 bases, and 13 bases lay outside the gene matches. Germline V lookup: CDR1 SEHNR, CDR2 FQNEAQ (reference sequence). This CDR3 contains 17 residues. The CDR3 nucleotides are TGTGCCAGCAGCTTTGGTGCTAGCGGGGATGTTCGGGAGACCCAGTACTTC. Residues: CASSFGASGDVRETQYF.

The rearrangement uses TRBV5-1 and TRBJ2-3; possibly TRBD1 or TRBD2 for D (5 bases each). The CDR3 covers 15 residues. Germline V lookup: CDR1 SGHRS, CDR2 YFSETQ. The germline V and J ends were trimmed by 1 base and 1 base, with 10 bases remaining between them. Here the CDR3 reads CASSLIGTGTDTQYF. CDR3 coding DNA: TGCGCCAGCAGCTTGATCGGGACCGGCACAGATACGCAGTATTTT.

The V and J genes are TRBV4-3 and TRBJ2-1; D is undetermined. Germline V gene lookup returns CDR1 LGHNA and CDR2 YSLEER. The CDR3 spans 15 residues. Deletions cut 0 bases from V and 6 bases from J, with 12 bases between. The CDR3 region has the DNA TGCGCCAGCAGCCAAGATTTCAGGCAGAGCAATGAGCAGTTCTTC. Its translation is CASSQDFRQSNEQFF.

The chain uses TRBV11-2 and TRBJ2-7; D may be TRBD1 (5 bases). Trimming shortened V by 1 base and J by 3 bases, and 7 bases separated the two germline ends. The CDR3 runs to 13 residues. The germline gives CDR1 SGHAT, CDR2 FQNNGV. CDR3 residues: CASSLGQRYEQYF. CDR3 nucleotide sequence: TGTGCCAGCAGCTTAGGACAGCGCTACGAGCAGTACTTC.

The rearrangement uses TRBV6-5 and TRBJ2-3; D ambiguous. Germline V CDR1 and CDR2: MNHEY, SVGAGI. The ends were cut back, 5 bases at V and 0 bases at J, with 6 bases in the middle. CDR3 length: 13 amino acids. The CDR3 loop is CASSATSTDTQYF. CDR3 bases: TGTGCCAGCAGTGCGACAAGCACAGATACGCAGTATTTT.

This clone occurred a few times. V is TRBV5-5 and J is TRBJ1-5; D may be TRBD1 (6 bases). The CDR3 runs to 16 residues. Germline CDR1 and CDR2: SGHKS and YYEKEE (reference sequence). The V end lost 0 bases, the J end lost 3 bases, and 13 bases lay between the germline ends. CDR3 in DNA: TGTGCCAGCAGCTTGGGGGTGGGGGCACTCAATCAGCCCCAGCATTTT. It codes for CASSLGVGALNQPQHF.

This chain connects TRBV4-2 to TRBJ2-5; 12 bases map to TRBD2. Unmatched junction bases numbered 7, after V lost 4 bases and J lost 7 bases. CDR1 is LGHNA, CDR2 YNFKEQ, per germline. The CDR3 spans 15 residues. The CDR3 region has the DNA TGTGCCAGCAGCCCGGGACTAGCGGGCCTTGGGACCCAGTACTTC. Translating it yields CASSPGLAGLGTQYF.

This clone was seen a single time. At one of its ends the junction is not consistent with the germline gene, which may arise from a read error. The chain has TRBV6-6 and TRBJ1-2, with 8 bases matching TRBD1. Germline assignment: CDR1 MNHNY and CDR2 SVGAGI (reference sequence). This CDR3 is built from 13 residues. CDR3 residues: CASSPTGDYGHTF. In DNA form, the CDR3 reads TGTGCCAGCAGCCCGACAGGGGACTATGGCCACACCTTC.

V usage is TRBV7-2 and J usage is TRBJ1-1; D is perhaps TRBD1 (6 bases). The CDR3 runs to 14 residues. Germline-derived CDR1 and CDR2 are SGHTA and FQGNSA. The V gene lost 4 bases and the J gene lost 3 bases, with 12 bases spanning the gap. CDR3 in amino acids: CASSSRGGDTEAFF. The CDR3 nucleotides are TGTGCCAGCAGCTCCAGGGGCGGGGACACTGAAGCTTTCTTT.

The chain joins TRBV5-4 to TRBJ2-2, with TRBD2 identical over 10 bases. The V segment lost 4 bases and the J segment 5 bases; nucleotides outside the gene matches: 8. There are 16 residues in the CDR3. Germline V gene sequence: CDR1 SGHNT, CDR2 YYREEE (reference sequence). CDR3 in amino acids: CASSGPSGGGTGELFF. CDR3 DNA sequence: TGTGCCAGCAGCGGTCCTAGCGGGGGTGGAACCGGGGAGCTGTTTTTT.

This clone was observed a single time. The CDR3 is CASSRSGGSHEQYF. The CDR3 nucleotides are TGTGCCAGCTCACGTAGCGGGGGAAGCCACGAGCAGTACTTC. The chain employs TRBV18 and TRBJ2-7, with 9 bases aligning to TRBD2. With 4 bases clipped from V and 5 bases from J, the junction kept 6 bases outside the gene matches. The CDR3 is 14 residues long. The V gene's germline CDR1 is KGHSH and CDR2 LQKENI.